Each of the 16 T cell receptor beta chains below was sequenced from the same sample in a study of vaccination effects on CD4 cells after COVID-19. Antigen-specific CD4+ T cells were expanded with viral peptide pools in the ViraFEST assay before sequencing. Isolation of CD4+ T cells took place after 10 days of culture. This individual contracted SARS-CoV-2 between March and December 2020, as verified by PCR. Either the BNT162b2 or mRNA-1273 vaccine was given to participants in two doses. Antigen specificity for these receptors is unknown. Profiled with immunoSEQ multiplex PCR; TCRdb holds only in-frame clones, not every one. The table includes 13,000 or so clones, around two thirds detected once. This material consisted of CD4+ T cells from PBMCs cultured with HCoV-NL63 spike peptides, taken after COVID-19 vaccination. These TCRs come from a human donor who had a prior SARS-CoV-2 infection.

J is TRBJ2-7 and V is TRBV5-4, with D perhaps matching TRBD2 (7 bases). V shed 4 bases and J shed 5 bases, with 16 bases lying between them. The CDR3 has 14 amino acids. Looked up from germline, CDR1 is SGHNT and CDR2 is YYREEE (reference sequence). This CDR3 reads CASSPRGGLDEQYF. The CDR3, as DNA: TGTGCCAGCAGCCCAAGGGGGGGGCTTGACGAGCAGTACTTC. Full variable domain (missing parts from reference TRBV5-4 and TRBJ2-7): ETGVTQSPTHLIKTRGQQVTLRCSSQSGHNTVSWYQQALGQGPQFIFQYYREEENGRGNFPPRFSGLQFPNYSSELNVNALELDDSALYLCASSPRGGLDEQYFGPGTRLTVT.

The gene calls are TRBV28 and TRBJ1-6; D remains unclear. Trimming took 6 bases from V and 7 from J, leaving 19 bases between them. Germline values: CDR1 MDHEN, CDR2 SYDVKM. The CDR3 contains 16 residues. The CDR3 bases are TGTGCCAGCAGGACTCAAGGGAGCTGGCCAAATTCACCCCTCCACTTT. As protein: CASRTQGSWPNSPLHF.

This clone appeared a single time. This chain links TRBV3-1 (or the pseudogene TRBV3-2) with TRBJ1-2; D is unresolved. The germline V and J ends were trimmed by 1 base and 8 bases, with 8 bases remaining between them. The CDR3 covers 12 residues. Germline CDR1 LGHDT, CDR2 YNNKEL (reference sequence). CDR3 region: CASSQADRGYTF. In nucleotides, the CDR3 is TGTGCCAGCAGCCAAGCGGATCGCGGCTACACCTTC.

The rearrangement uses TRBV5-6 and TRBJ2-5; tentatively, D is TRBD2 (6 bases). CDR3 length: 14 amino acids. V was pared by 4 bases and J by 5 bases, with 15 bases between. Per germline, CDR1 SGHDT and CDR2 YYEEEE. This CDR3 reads CASSQRVQRETQYF. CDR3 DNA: TGTGCCAGCAGCCAGCGGGTCCAACGGGAGACCCAGTACTTC.

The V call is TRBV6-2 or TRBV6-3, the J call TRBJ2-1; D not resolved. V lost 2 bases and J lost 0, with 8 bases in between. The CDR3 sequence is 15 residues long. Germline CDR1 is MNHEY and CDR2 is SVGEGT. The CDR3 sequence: CASSYAIASYNEQFF. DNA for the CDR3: TGTGCCAGCAGTTACGCAATTGCCTCCTACAATGAGCAGTTCTTC.

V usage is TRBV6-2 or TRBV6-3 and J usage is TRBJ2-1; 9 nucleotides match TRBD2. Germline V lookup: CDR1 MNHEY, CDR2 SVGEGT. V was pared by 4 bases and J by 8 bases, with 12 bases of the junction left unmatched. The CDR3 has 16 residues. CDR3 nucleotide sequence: TGTGCCAGCAGTTCCTTAGGAGCGGGAGGATGGGATGAGCAGTTCTTC. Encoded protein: CASSSLGAGGWDEQFF.

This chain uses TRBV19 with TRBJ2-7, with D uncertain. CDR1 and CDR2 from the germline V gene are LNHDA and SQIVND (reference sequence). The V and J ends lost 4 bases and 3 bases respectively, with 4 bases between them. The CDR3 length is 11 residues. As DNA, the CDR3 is TGTGCCAGTAGTAACGGCTACGAGCAGTACTTC. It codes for CASSNGYEQYF.

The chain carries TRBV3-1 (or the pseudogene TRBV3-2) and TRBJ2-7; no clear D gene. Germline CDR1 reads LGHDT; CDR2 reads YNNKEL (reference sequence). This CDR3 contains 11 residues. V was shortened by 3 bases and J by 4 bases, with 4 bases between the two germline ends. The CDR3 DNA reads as TGTGCCAGCAGCCAGTTTTACGAGCAGTACTTC. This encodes CASSQFYEQYF.

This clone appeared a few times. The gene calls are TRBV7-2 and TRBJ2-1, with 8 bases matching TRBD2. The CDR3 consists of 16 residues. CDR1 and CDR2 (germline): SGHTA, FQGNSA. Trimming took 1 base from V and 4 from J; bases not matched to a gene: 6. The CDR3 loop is CASSLGGGRRYNEQFF. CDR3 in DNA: TGTGCCAGCAGCTTAGGTGGCGGGAGGAGGTACAATGAGCAGTTCTTC.

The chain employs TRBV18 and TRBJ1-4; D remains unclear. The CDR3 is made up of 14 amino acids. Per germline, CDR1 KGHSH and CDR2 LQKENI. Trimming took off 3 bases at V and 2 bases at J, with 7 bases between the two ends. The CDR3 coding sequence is TGTGCCAGCTCACCGATGGGGACTAATGAAAAACTGTTTTTT. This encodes CASSPMGTNEKLFF. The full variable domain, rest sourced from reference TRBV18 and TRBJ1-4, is NAGVMQNPRHLVRRRGQEARLRCSPMKGHSHVYWYRQLPEEGLKFMVYLQKENIIDESGMPKERFSAEFPKEGPSILRIQQVVRGDSAAYFCASSPMGTNEKLFFGSGTQLSVL.

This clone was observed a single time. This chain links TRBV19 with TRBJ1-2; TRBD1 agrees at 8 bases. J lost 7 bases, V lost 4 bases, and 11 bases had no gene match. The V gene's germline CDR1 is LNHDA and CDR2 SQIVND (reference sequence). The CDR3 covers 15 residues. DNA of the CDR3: TGTGCCAGTAGTAGAAGACCAGGACAGGGTTTTGGCTACACCTTC. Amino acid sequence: CASSRRPGQGFGYTF.

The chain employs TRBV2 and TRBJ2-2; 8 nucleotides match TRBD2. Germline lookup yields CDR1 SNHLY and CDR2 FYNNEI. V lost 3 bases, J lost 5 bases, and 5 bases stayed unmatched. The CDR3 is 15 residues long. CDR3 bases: TGTGCCAGCAGTGAGGCGGGGGGCGGAACCGGGGAGCTGTTTTTT. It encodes CASSEAGGGTGELFF.

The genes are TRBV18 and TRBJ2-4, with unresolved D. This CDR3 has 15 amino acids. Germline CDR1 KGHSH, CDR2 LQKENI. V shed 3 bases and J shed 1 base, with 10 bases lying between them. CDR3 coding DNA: TGTGCCAGCTCACCGGCCAGGCCGGCCAAAAACATTCAGTACTTC. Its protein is CASSPARPAKNIQYF.

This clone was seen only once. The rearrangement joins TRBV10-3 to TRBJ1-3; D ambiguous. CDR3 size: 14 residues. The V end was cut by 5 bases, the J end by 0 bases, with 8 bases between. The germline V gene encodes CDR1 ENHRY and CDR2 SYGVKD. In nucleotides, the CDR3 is TGTGCCATCAGTACAGCCATCTCTGGAAACACCATATATTTT. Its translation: CAISTAISGNTIYF.

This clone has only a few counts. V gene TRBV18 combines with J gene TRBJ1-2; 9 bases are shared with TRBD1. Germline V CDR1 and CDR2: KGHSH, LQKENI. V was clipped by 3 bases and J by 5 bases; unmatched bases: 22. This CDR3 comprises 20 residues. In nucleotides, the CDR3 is TGTGCCAGCTCACCTAACCTCTACCTAAATGACAGAGGGACAGGGTATGGCTACACCTTC. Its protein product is CASSPNLYLNDRGTGYGYTF.

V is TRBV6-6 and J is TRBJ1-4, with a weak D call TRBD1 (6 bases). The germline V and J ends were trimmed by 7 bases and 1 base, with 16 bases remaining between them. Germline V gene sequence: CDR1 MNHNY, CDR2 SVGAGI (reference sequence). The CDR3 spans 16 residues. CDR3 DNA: TGTGCCAGCACGAGGGGGGGTTCCGGAACTAATGAAAAACTGTTTTTT. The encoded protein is CASTRGGSGTNEKLFF.